The TCR beta chain under discussion was sequenced for a study of monozygotic twins with inflammatory bowel disease. The CDR3 spans 12 residues. In germline, CDR1 is ENHRY, CDR2 SYGVKD. TCRdb reprocessed the 5' RACE reads; each CDR3 protein has one entry and no DNA is given. The sample totals some 400,000 distinct CDR3 sequences. The V call is TRBV10-3, the J call TRBJ2-7. The material sequenced was blood. The source is a human donor with ulcerative colitis or Crohn's disease, or a healthy co-twin of an affected twin (not recorded which). This CDR3 reads CAISESVSEQYF.